The 29 T cell receptor beta chains below all came from one sample that was sequenced in a study of blood T cell repertoires in COVID-19. Sequencing was performed with immunoSEQ multiplex PCR; in TCRdb, only in-frame clones are kept and a portion is missing. The data contain roughly 200,000 clones, around 82% of them singletons. Sequencing was carried out using PBMCs or T cells enriched from blood (not recorded which). These receptors were collected from an older woman with acute COVID-19.

The genes are TRBV19 and TRBJ1-2; 8 positions agree with TRBD1. CDR3 size: 15 residues. With 5 bases clipped from V and 6 bases from J, the junction kept 11 bases outside the gene matches. Germline loops: CDR1 LNHDA, CDR2 SQIVND (reference sequence). Written as DNA, the CDR3 is TGTGCCAGTAGTCTCTTGACAGGGGATCACAATGGCTACACCTTC. Encoded protein: CASSLLTGDHNGYTF.

The rearrangement joins TRBV10-1 to TRBJ2-3; D unclear. CDR1 is WNHNN and CDR2 is SYGVQD in the germline V gene (reference sequence). The V end was cut by 3 bases, the J end by 0 bases, with 10 bases between. The CDR3 loop spans 15 amino acids. DNA for the CDR3: TGCGCCAGCAGTGAATCCTGGCCTAGCACAGATACGCAGTATTTT. This gives the protein CASSESWPSTDTQYF.

This chain links TRBV4-3 with TRBJ2-3, with 8 positions matching TRBD1. The CDR3 runs 16 residues. After removal of 3 bases from V and 3 bases from J, the junction contained 8 bases not matched to a gene. CDR1 is LGHNA, CDR2 YSLEER, per germline. CDR3 amino acids: CASSQSPTGDTDTQYF. In DNA form, the CDR3 reads TGCGCCAGCAGCCAGAGTCCGACAGGGGATACAGATACGCAGTATTTT.

This chain uses TRBV15 with TRBJ2-4; D unresolved. V was clipped by 0 bases and J by 5 bases, with 11 bases between them. The CDR3 is 15 amino acids. CDR1 and CDR2 (germline): LNHNV, YYDKDF (reference sequence). The CDR3 DNA is TGTGCCACCAGCAGAGACACGGGTGTCCAAAACATTCAGTACTTC. This translates into CATSRDTGVQNIQYF.

The chain couples TRBV5-1 to TRBJ2-5, with TRBD1 identical over 9 bases. V dropped 4 bases and J dropped 5; count of bases not matched to a gene: 6. This CDR3 contains 14 residues. Germline V gene sequence: CDR1 SGHRS, CDR2 YFSETQ. CDR3 bases: TGCGCCAGCAGCACTGGGACAGGGCGGGAGACCCAGTACTTC. Translated: CASSTGTGRETQYF.

The chain joins TRBV7-2 to TRBJ1-5; D possibly corresponds to TRBD1 (6 bases). This CDR3 spans 17 amino acids. V gave up 5 bases and J gave up 0 bases, with 17 bases separating them. Germline V gene lookup returns CDR1 SGHTA and CDR2 FQGNSA. As DNA, the CDR3 is TGTGCCAGCAGCCCTTGGGACACTTGGGGTAGCAATCAGCCCCAGCATTTT. It specifies CASSPWDTWGSNQPQHF. Together with reference TRBV7-2 and TRBJ1-5, the CDR3 gives the full variable domain: GAGVSQSPSNKVTEKGKDVELRCDPISGHTALYWYRQSLGQGLEFLIYFQGNSAPDKSGLPSDRFSAERTGGSVSTLTIQRTQQEDSAVYLCASSPWDTWGSNQPQHFGDGTRLSIL.

This chain uses TRBV6-5 with TRBJ2-2; the D gene is possibly TRBD2 (6 bases). With 6 bases removed from V and 2 bases from J, the gap between germline ends came to 10 bases. The CDR3 covers 14 residues. The germline V gene encodes CDR1 MNHEY and CDR2 SVGAGI. CDR3 protein: CASRRDFNTGELFF. Written as DNA, the CDR3 is TGTGCCAGCAGGAGGGACTTCAACACCGGGGAGCTGTTTTTT.

This chain joins TRBV5-1 and TRBJ1-1, with D tentatively TRBD1 (6 bases). This CDR3 spans 14 amino acids. CDR1 SGHRS and CDR2 YFSETQ come from the germline V gene. V gave up 4 bases and J gave up 1 base, with 11 bases separating them. The CDR3 DNA sequence: TGCGCCAGCAGCAACAGGGTTGGGAACACTGAAGCTTTCTTT. Translation gives CASSNRVGNTEAFF.

The rearrangement uses TRBV6-5 and TRBJ1-1; no clear D gene. Germline CDR1 MNHEY, CDR2 SVGAGI. V lost 7 bases, J lost 2 bases, and 17 bases lay in between. The CDR3 loop spans 15 amino acids. CDR3 DNA sequence: TGTGCCAGCAACGACCCAGCCAGGTCAAACACTGAAGCTTTCTTT. Translation gives CASNDPARSNTEAFF.

The gene calls are TRBV12-3 or TRBV12-4 and TRBJ1-2, with D unclear. The V end was cut by 5 bases, the J end by 2 bases, with 3 bases between. The CDR3 has 11 residues. The CDR3 sequence is CASSRNYGYTF. As DNA, the CDR3 is TGTGCCAGCAGTCGGAACTATGGCTACACCTTC.

In this sample, this clone turned up once. V usage is TRBV7-9 and J usage is TRBJ2-3; 15 bases fit TRBD2. The CDR3 has 16 residues. CDR1 is SEHNR and CDR2 is FQNEAQ in the germline V gene (reference sequence). V gave up 5 bases and J gave up 3 bases; unmatched junction bases: 3. CDR3 coding DNA: TGTGCCAGCAGCATCGGGACTAGCGGGAGGACAGATACGCAGTATTTT. Amino acids: CASSIGTSGRTDTQYF.

The chain recombines TRBV4-1 with TRBJ2-7; TRBD2 is a possible D gene (6 bases). This CDR3 contains 14 residues. The V end lost 4 bases, the J end lost 6 bases, and 16 bases lay between the germline ends. Germline V gene data show CDR1 as MGHRA and CDR2 as YSYEKL. The CDR3 spells CASSRGGKGAEQYF. The CDR3 bases are TGCGCCAGCAGCCGAGGCGGGAAGGGAGCCGAGCAGTACTTC.

This clone was observed a few times. The chain links TRBV13 to TRBJ2-6; 7 nucleotides align to TRBD1. Germline CDR1 is PRHDT and CDR2 is FYEKMQ (reference sequence). The ends lost 1 base at V and 2 bases at J; junction bases unmatched: 5. The CDR3 is 17 amino acids. The CDR3 DNA is TGTGCCAGCAGCTTAGACAGGGGCGCAACTGGGGCCAACGTCCTGACTTTC. This gives the protein CASSLDRGATGANVLTF.

CDR3 nucleotides: TGTGCCAGCAGCCGGGGAGGCGACACTGAAGCTTTCTTT. Its translation is CASSRGGDTEAFF. This sequence joins TRBV9 and TRBJ1-1, with D unresolved. Deletions cut 4 bases from V and 3 bases from J, with 10 bases between. Germline V gene data show CDR1 as SGDLS and CDR2 as YYNGEE. The CDR3 is 13 amino acids.

This chain connects TRBV6-1 to TRBJ2-3; a weak D match, TRBD1 (5 bases). CDR1 and CDR2 (germline): MNHNS, SASEGT. V was cut by 2 bases and J by 2 bases, with 11 bases left in between. The length of the CDR3 is 15 residues. The CDR3, as DNA: TGTGCCAGCAGTGAAAGGGGCGTCCTCACAGATACGCAGTATTTT. It translates to CASSERGVLTDTQYF.

This chain uses TRBV19 with TRBJ1-5, with D unclear. Trimming stripped 7 bases from V and 3 bases from J, with 22 bases between. This CDR3 region has 17 residues. The germline CDR1 and CDR2 sequences are LNHDA and SQIVND (reference sequence). The CDR3 DNA reads as TGTGCCAGTAACCGGGGTTGGGGAGTTGGTATCAATCAGCCCCAGCATTTT. It specifies CASNRGWGVGINQPQHF.

The J gene is TRBJ1-1, the V gene TRBV4-3; no reliable D call. The CDR3 extends over 15 amino acids. Trimming took off 2 bases at V and 0 bases at J, with 10 bases between the two ends. Germline CDR1 reads LGHNA; CDR2 reads YSLEER. The CDR3 DNA follows: TGCGCCAGCAGCCAAAGAATACAAATGAACACTGAAGCTTTCTTT. Its translation is CASSQRIQMNTEAFF.

The CDR3 nucleotides read TGTGCCAGCAGCCACGAAGGACAGGGCAGTCAAGCTTTCTTT. Translation: CASSHEGQGSQAFF. The chain is built from TRBV7-9 and TRBJ1-1; 8 bases match TRBD1. In germline, CDR1 is SEHNR, CDR2 FQNEAQ (reference sequence). V gave up 5 bases and J gave up 9 bases; unmatched junction bases: 11. This CDR3 is built from 14 residues.

The chain uses TRBV9 and TRBJ2-1; a possible D gene is TRBD1 (5 bases). The germline gives CDR1 SGDLS, CDR2 YYNGEE. The CDR3 extends over 13 amino acids. V was cut by 0 bases and J by 8 bases, with 9 bases left in between. CDR3 nucleotides: TGTGCCAGCAGCGTAGAAAGCAGGGATGAGCAGTTCTTC. It translates to CASSVESRDEQFF. Looking up the rest from reference TRBV9 and TRBJ2-1 gives the full variable domain: DSGVTQTPKHLITATGQRVTLRCSPRSGDLSVYWYQQSLDQGLQFLIQYYNGEERAKGNILERFSAQQFPDLHSELNLSSLELGDSALYFCASSVESRDEQFFGPGTRLTVL.

The chain is built from TRBV3-1 (or the pseudogene TRBV3-2) and TRBJ1-6; D not certain. Looked up from germline, CDR1 is LGHDT and CDR2 is YNNKEL (reference sequence). V lost 0 bases and J 12 bases, leaving 15 bases between the germline ends. The CDR3 is 15 residues long. Here the CDR3 DNA reads TGTGCCAGCAGCCAAGATACCCGTACGGGAAAACCCCTCCACTTT. It yields the protein CASSQDTRTGKPLHF.

This clone was detected only a few times. The rearrangement uses TRBV29-1 and TRBJ2-1; 7 nucleotides agree with TRBD2. The CDR3 sequence is 13 residues long. With 3 bases clipped from V and 8 bases from J, the junction kept 7 bases outside the gene matches. Per the germline V gene, CDR1 is SQVTM and CDR2 is ANQGSEA. CDR3: CSVDASGGDEQFF. Here the CDR3 DNA reads TGCAGCGTTGATGCTAGCGGCGGGGATGAGCAGTTCTTC.

This clone was seen only once. CDR3 DNA sequence: TGTGCCAGCAGCTCAAGACCCGGAGGAGAGCAGTTCTTC. This encodes CASSSRPGGEQFF. The gene calls are TRBV7-2 and TRBJ2-1; possibly TRBD2 for D (5 bases). CDR1 and CDR2 (germline): SGHTA, FQGNSA. Trimming took off 4 bases at V and 10 bases at J, with 14 bases between the two ends. CDR3 size: 13 residues.

The rearrangement uses TRBV19 and TRBJ2-7; weak D call: TRBD2 (7 bases). The CDR3 has 16 amino acids. Trimming removed 10 bases from V and 0 bases from J, with 22 bases in between. CDR1 and CDR2 (germline): LNHDA, SQIVND (reference sequence). Here the CDR3 DNA reads TGTGCCACCTCTAGGGGGGGGGCCCCGAGCTCCTACGAGCAGTACTTC. Translating gives CATSRGGAPSSYEQYF. Variable domain in full (rest from reference TRBV19 and TRBJ2-7): DGGITQSPKYLFRKEGQNVTLSCEQNLNHDAMYWYRQDPGQGLRLIYYSQIVNDFQKGDIAEGYSVSREKKESFPLTVTSAQKNPTAFYLCATSRGGAPSSYEQYFGPGTRLTVT.

The chain carries TRBV24-1 and TRBJ1-2; D remains unclear. Between the trimmed V and J ends, which lost 4 bases and 0 bases, there was a span of 8 bases. CDR3 length: 14 amino acids. The germline CDR1 and CDR2 sequences are KGHDR and SFDVKD. This CDR3 reads CATSDPVANYGYTF. CDR3 bases: TGTGCCACCAGTGACCCGGTTGCTAACTATGGCTACACCTTC.

The rearrangement uses TRBV4-3 and TRBJ2-3; possible D gene TRBD1, 6 bases. CDR3 length: 14 amino acids. Looked up from germline, CDR1 is LGHNA and CDR2 is YSLEER. Trimming removed 6 bases from V and 1 base from J, with 11 bases in between. CDR3 nucleotides: TGCGCCAGCAGTCCAGGGGCTGGCACAGATACGCAGTATTTT. It is translated as CASSPGAGTDTQYF.

V usage is TRBV4-3 and J usage is TRBJ2-3; D perhaps matches TRBD2 (5 bases). The germline V and J ends were trimmed by 4 bases and 2 bases, with 16 bases remaining between them. The CDR3 length is 16 residues. Germline CDR1 LGHNA, CDR2 YSLEER. The CDR3 here is CASSREWRSPTDTQYF. Written as DNA, the CDR3 is TGCGCCAGCAGCCGAGAATGGAGGTCGCCCACAGATACGCAGTATTTT.

This sequence joins TRBV2 and TRBJ1-5, with a possible D match to TRBD1 (6 bases). The V gene's germline CDR1 is SNHLY and CDR2 FYNNEI. Deletions cut 7 bases from V and 3 bases from J, with 16 bases between. This CDR3 region has 15 residues. CDR3 protein: CASKKEGDYNQPQHF. As DNA, the CDR3 is TGTGCCAGCAAAAAAGAGGGGGATTACAATCAGCCCCAGCATTTT.

CDR3 in amino acids: CATSRDQNGEQYV. In nucleotides, the CDR3 is TGTGCCACCAGCAGAGATCAGAACGGGGAGCAGTACGTC. The chain couples TRBV15 to TRBJ2-7, with D uncertain. The germline V gene has CDR1 LNHNV and CDR2 YYDKDF (reference sequence). V dropped 0 bases and J dropped 7 bases, with 10 bases sitting between them. This CDR3 is 13 amino acids long.

This sequence joins TRBV3-1 (or the pseudogene TRBV3-2) and TRBJ2-5; 7 bases fit TRBD2. The ends lost 0 bases at V and 5 bases at J; junction bases unmatched: 9. This CDR3 has 16 residues. In germline, CDR1 is LGHDT, CDR2 YNNKEL (reference sequence). The CDR3 sequence is CASSQDEVSGRETQYF. The CDR3 region has the DNA TGTGCCAGCAGCCAAGATGAGGTTAGCGGGCGCGAGACCCAGTACTTC.